This T cell receptor (beta chain) came from a study of human thymus T cells. Germline CDR1 reads DFQATT; CDR2 reads SNEGSKA (reference sequence). V gave up 3 bases and J gave up 4 bases, with 6 bases separating them. The CDR3 has 11 amino acids. Comments on this clone: The antigen is unknown.

Libraries were prepared by immunoSEQ multiplex PCR; TCRdb keeps only in-frame clonotypes and omits some of them. The sample has some 50,000 clones; just under 95% are singletons. Immunologically healthy infants in Finland undergoing congenital heart defect surgery were the donors. An approximately 0.45-1 mL peripheral blood aliquot was taken intraoperatively from four of eight donors. Blood DNA came from all available leukocytes, not a fixed cell number. Study observations and caveats: Within thymic and blood repertoires, V and J gene usage appeared to be biased.

The sample taken for sequencing was blood. The V and J genes are TRBV20-1 and TRBJ1-2; D unresolved. This TCR was sampled from a girl less than two years old with a congenital heart defect but otherwise immunologically healthy. CDR3 DNA sequence: TGCAGTGCTAGGTCTTCCTATGGCTACACCTTC. Translating it yields CSARSSYGYTF.